This T cell receptor beta chain stems from a study of early T cells in non-severe SARS-CoV-2 infection (dated by TCRdb to about 2021). With respect to the entire study: Bulk RNA from unsorted whole blood was used for TCR sequencing, so alpha and beta chains could not be paired.

Set within a cohort of healthcare workers in London, UK, this nested case-control study involved weekly PCR testing of nasopharyngeal swabs along with blood sampling. Healthcare workers were recruited during the week of the UK lockdown, between 23 and 31 March 2020, and followed weekly for up to roughly 15 weeks. The germline V gene (reference sequence) sets CDR1 to LNHDA and CDR2 to SQIVND. V drops 7 bases and J drops 0 bases, leaving 16 bases in between. The CDR3 starts with the cysteine, ends with the phenylalanine, and has 17 residues. Only the CDR3 portion is preserved as DNA: 51 bases, with reading frame beginning at the first base. General study outcomes and caveats: VDJdb matching was skewed toward anti-spike CD8 responses and likely underestimated virus-specific expansions, missing private and CD4 specificities.

Many counts were recorded for this clonotype. What antigen it recognizes has not been identified. The sample holds no much larger clone one base away, and base qualities are not on file. Preparation of the library involved 5' RACE. The sequencing machine was a NextSeq 500. In the TCR library protocol, unique molecular identifiers were attached to individual cDNA molecules to correct for PCR bias and sequencing error. Both TCR alpha and beta chains were sequenced, and tight co-correlation was observed between alpha and beta sequence abundances in each sample. As for how the authors treated the data: V gene, J gene and CDR3 annotation of TCR sequences was performed with Decombinator V4. Expanded TCRs were defined as changing significantly between any two time points under a Poisson model with p below 0.0001. TCR abundances were normalised to the total number of TCRs sequenced in each sample and reported as counts per million. MAIT TCRs were defined by TRAV1-2 paired with TRAJ12, TRAJ20 or TRAJ33, and iNKT TCRs by TRAV10 paired with TRAJ18. VDJdb, accessed 1 November 2021, was searched for CMV, EBV and SARS-CoV-2 annotated TCRs, excluding TCRs annotated for multiple antigens. Starting from the raw public reads, TCRdb applied fastp trimming at Q25, assembled clones with MiXCR and retained in-frame beta chains. Duplicate CDR3 protein sequences are folded into a single record with the most common DNA and genes. The V and J calls and clone size come from TCRdb's table, not from the authors' own analysis. The sample table records roughly 20,000 distinct CDR3 sequences; around 4.8% of these occur just once. The ten largest clones represent approximately 5% of the sample.

The source material was whole blood. The origin of this receptor is an adult who was a healthcare worker with PCR-confirmed SARS-CoV-2 infection or an uninfected control (not recorded which). The chain joins TRBV19 to TRBJ2-6; a confident D gene designation cannot be given. In nucleotides, the sequence is TGTGCCAGTACCAACAGTCACATACTCTCTGGGGCCAACGTCCTGACTTTC. Its protein product is CASTNSHILSGANVLTF.